This T cell receptor (beta chain) was retrieved from a study of T cell responses to AZD1222 COVID-19 vaccine. The wider study: The analysis combined second doses at about 4 or about 12 weeks. General study points: Clonal diversity was possibly underestimated; the donors were predominantly white British and more often female. The study found Spike-specific TCR breadth and depth rose after two AZD1222 doses. Repertoire sampling occurred only after the peak T cell response.

The repertoire was sequenced with immunoSEQ multiplex PCR; TCRdb's copy has only in-frame clones and lacks some. The repertoire has 90,000 to 150,000 clones, 70% to 90% of them found once; the top ten carry 2.4%. The CDR3 is 15 amino acids. CDR1 SEHNR and CDR2 FQNEAQ come from the germline V gene (reference sequence). The V end lost 5 bases, the J end lost 8 bases, and 18 bases lay between the germline ends. About this clone itself: Its antigen is unknown.

The receptor's source is an adult in good health. The specimen was peripheral blood, collected on day 0 of AZD1222 vaccination. V gene TRBV7-9 combines with J gene TRBJ1-4; D unclear. The CDR3 loop reads CASSQSGGMREKLFF. The CDR3 DNA follows: TGTGCCAGCAGCCAAAGCGGCGGTATGCGGGAAAAACTGTTTTTT.